Sequencing of this T cell receptor (beta chain) was carried out in a study of tissue T cells after allogeneic stem cell transplantation. Produced via immunoSEQ multiplex PCR; TCRdb's table is partial and in-frame only. The sample lists 48,000 or so clones; roughly 75% were seen once. Germline V lookup: CDR1 FNHDT, CDR2 SITEND (reference sequence). The length of the CDR3 is 14 residues. The V and J ends lost 2 bases and 3 bases, in that order; junction bases with no gene match: 2. Turning to this clone: Any gene name here is a mouse gene name. The read gets to within 1 residue of the CDR3 end, and the germline J gene fills in the rest.

The chain couples TRBV19 to TRBJ2-1; 7 bases align to TRBD1. The specimen sequenced was sorted cells pooled from one or two spleens. This receptor was identified in a pool of C57BL/6 mice in good health. CDR3 residues: CASSMAGGYAEQFF. CDR3 DNA, as far as it was read: TGTGCCAGCAGTATGGCAGGGGGCTATGCTGAGCAGTTC.